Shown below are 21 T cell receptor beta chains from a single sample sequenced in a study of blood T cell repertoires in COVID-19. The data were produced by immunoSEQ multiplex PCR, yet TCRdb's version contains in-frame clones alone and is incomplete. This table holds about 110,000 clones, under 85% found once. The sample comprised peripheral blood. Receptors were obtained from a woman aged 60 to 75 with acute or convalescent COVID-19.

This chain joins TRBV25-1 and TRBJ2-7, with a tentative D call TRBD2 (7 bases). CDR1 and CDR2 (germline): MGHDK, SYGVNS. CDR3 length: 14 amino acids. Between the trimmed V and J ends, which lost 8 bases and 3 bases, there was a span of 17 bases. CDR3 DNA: TGTGCCAGCTCTCACGGGGGCGGGAGCTACGAGCAGTACTTC. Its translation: CASSHGGGSYEQYF.

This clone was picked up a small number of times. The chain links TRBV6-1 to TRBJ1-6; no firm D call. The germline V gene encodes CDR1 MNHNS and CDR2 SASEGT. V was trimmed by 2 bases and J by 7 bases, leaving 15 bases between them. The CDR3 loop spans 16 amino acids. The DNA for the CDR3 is TGTGCCAGCAGTGAATACGGGAACGGGATAAATTCACCCCTCCACTTT. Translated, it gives CASSEYGNGINSPLHF.

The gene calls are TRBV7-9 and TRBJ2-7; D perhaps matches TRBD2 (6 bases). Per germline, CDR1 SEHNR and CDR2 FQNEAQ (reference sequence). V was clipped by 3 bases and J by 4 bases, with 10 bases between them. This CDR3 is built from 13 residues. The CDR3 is CASSFGGQYEQYF. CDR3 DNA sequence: TGTGCCAGCAGCTTTGGAGGGCAATACGAGCAGTACTTC.

CDR3 coding DNA: TGTGCCAGCACCGGACTAGCGGGTATTTACAATGAGCAGTTCTTC. It specifies CASTGLAGIYNEQFF. The J gene is TRBJ2-1, the V gene TRBV7-2; 11 bases match TRBD2. This CDR3 region has 15 residues. The ends lost 7 bases at V and 4 bases at J; junction bases unmatched: 6. Germline V gives CDR1 SGHTA, CDR2 FQGNSA.

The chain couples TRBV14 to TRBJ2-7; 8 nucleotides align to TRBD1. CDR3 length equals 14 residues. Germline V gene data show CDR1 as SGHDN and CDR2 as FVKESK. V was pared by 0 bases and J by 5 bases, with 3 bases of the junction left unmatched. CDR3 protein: CASSQETTGDEQYF. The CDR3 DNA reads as TGTGCCAGCAGCCAAGAGACGACAGGGGACGAGCAGTACTTC.

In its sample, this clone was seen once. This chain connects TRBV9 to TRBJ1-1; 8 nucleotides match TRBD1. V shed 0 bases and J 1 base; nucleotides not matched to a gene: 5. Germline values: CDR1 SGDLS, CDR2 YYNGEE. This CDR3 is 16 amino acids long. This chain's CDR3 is CASSVGQGRTNTEAFF. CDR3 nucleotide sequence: TGTGCCAGCAGCGTAGGACAGGGGCGAACGAACACTGAAGCTTTCTTT.

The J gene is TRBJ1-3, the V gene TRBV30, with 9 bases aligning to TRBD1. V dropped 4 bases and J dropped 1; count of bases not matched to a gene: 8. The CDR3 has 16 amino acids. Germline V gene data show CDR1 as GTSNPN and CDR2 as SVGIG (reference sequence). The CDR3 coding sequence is TGTGCCTGGATATCATACAGGGGGCAATCTGGAAACACCATATATTTT. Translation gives CAWISYRGQSGNTIYF.

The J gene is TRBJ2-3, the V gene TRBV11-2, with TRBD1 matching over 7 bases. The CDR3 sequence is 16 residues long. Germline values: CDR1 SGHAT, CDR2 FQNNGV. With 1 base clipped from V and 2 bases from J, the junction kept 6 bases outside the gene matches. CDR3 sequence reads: CASSLGWDRPTDTQYF. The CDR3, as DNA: TGTGCCAGCAGCTTAGGCTGGGACAGACCCACAGATACGCAGTATTTT.

CDR3 in amino acids: CASTPQPGANYGYTF. The DNA of the CDR3 is TGTGCCAGCACCCCCCAGCCCGGGGCTAACTATGGCTACACCTTC. The rearrangement uses TRBV9 and TRBJ1-2; D call uncertain. The CDR3 covers 15 residues. V shed 6 bases and J shed 0 bases, with 15 bases lying between them. In germline, CDR1 is SGDLS, CDR2 YYNGEE.

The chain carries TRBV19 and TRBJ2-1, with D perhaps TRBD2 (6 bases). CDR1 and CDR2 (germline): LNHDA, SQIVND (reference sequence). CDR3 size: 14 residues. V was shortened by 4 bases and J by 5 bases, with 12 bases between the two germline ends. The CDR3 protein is CASSKASEDNEQFF. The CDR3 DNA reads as TGTGCCAGTAGTAAGGCTAGCGAGGACAATGAGCAGTTCTTC.

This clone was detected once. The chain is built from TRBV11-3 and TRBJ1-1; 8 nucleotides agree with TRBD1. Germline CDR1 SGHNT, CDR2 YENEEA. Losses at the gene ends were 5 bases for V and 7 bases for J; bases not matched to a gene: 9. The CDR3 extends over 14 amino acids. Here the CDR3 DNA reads TGTGCCAGCAGCCCCTGGGACAGGCCCGATGAAGCTTTCTTT. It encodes CASSPWDRPDEAFF. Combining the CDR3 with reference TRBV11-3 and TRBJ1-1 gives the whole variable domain EAGVVQSPRYKIIEKKQPVAFWCNPISGHNTLYWYLQNLGQGPELLIRYENEEAVDDSQLPKDRFSAERLKGVDSTLKIQPAELGDSAVYLCASSPWDRPDEAFFGQGTRLTVV.

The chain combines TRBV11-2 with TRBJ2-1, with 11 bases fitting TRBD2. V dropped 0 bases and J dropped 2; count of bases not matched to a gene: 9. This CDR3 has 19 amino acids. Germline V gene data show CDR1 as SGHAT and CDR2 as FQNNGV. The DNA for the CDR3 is TGTGCCAGCAGCTTAGAACGGGGAACGACTAGCGGGACCTACAATGAGCAGTTCTTC. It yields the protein CASSLERGTTSGTYNEQFF.

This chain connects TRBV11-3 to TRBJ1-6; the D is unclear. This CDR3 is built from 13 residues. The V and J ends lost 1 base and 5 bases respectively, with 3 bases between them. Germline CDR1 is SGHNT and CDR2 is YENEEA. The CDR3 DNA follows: TGTGCCAGCAGCTTAGTCAATAATTCACCCCTCCACTTT. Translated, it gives CASSLVNNSPLHF.

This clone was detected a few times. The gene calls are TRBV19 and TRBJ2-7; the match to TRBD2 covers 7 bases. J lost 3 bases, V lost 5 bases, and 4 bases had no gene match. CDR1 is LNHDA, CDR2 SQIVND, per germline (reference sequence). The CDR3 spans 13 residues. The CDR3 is CASSGRVGYEQYF. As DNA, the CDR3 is TGTGCCAGTAGTGGGAGGGTTGGCTACGAGCAGTACTTC.

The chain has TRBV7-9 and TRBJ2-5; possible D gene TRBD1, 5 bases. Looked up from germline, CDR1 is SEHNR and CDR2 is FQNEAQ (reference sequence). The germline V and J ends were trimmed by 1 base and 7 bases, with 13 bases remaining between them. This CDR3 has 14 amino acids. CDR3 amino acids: CASSLGGTARTQYF. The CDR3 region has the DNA TGTGCCAGCAGCTTAGGGGGCACTGCCCGGACCCAGTACTTC.

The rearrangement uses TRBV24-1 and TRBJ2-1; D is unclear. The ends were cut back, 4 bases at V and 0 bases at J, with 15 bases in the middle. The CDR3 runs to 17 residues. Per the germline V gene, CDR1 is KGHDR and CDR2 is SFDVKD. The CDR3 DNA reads TGTGCCACCAGTGACTCGATCTTTTTTAGCTCCTACAATGAGCAGTTCTTC. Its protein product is CATSDSIFFSSYNEQFF.

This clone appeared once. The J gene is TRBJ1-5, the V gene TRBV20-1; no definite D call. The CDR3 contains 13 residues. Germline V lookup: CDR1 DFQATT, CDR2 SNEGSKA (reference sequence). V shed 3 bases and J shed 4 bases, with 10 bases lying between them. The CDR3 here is CSASRGMNQPQHF. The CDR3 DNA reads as TGCAGTGCTAGTCGAGGGATGAATCAGCCCCAGCATTTT.

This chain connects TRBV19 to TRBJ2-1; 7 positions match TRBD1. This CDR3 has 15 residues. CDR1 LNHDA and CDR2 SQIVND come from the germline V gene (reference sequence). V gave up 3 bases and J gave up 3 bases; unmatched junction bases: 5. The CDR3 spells CASSMGTGDYNEQFF. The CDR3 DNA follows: TGTGCCAGTAGTATGGGAACAGGGGACTACAATGAGCAGTTCTTC.

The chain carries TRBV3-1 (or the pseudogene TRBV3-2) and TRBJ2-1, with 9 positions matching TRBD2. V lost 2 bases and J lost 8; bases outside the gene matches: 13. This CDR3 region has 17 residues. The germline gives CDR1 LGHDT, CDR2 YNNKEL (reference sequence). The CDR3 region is CASSQRSNGGGVYEQFF. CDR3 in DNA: TGTGCCAGCAGCCAAAGGTCTAATGGCGGGGGGGTATATGAGCAGTTCTTC.

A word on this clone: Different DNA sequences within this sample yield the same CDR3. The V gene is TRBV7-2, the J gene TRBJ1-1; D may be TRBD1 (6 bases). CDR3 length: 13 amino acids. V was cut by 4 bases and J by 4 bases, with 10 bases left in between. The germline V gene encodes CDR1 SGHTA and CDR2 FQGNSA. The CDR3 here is CASSSQGSTEAFF. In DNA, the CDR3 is TGTGCCAGCAGCTCACAGGGAAGCACTGAAGCTTTCTTT.

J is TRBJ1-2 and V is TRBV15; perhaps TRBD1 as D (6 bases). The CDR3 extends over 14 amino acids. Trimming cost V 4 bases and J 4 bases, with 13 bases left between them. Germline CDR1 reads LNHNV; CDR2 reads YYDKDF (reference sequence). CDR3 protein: CATSTGDDGYGYTF. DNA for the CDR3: TGTGCCACCAGCACAGGGGACGATGGCTATGGCTACACCTTC.